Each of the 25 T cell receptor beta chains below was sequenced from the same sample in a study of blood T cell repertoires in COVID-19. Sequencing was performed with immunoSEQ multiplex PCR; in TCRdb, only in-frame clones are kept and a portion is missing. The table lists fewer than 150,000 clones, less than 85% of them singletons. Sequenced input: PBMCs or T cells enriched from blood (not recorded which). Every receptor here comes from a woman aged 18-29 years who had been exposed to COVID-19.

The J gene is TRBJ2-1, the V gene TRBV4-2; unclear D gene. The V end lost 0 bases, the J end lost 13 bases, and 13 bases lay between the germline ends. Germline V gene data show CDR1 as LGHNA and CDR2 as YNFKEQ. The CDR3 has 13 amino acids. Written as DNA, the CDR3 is TGTGCCAGCAGCCAAGAAAGAGGCCTCCCTCAGTTCTTC. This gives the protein CASSQERGLPQFF.

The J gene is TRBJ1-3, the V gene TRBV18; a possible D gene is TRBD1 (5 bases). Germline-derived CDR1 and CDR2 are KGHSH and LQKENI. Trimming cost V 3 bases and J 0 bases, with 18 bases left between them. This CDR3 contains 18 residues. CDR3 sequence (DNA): TGTGCCAGCTCACCTCCGGGCCCACGGACAAGCTCTGGAAACACCATATATTTT. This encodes CASSPPGPRTSSGNTIYF.

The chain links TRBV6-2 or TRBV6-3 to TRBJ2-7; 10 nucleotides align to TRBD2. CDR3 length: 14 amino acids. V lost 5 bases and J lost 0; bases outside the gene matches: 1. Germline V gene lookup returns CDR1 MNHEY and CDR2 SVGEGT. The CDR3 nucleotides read TGTGCCAGCAGTCGGACTAGCGGCTCCTACGAGCAGTACTTC. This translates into CASSRTSGSYEQYF.

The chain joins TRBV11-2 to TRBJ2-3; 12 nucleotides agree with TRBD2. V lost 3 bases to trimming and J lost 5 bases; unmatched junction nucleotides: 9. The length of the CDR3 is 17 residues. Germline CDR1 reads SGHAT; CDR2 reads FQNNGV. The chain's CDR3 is CASSFLAGGHRGDTQYF. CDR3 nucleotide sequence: TGTGCCAGCAGCTTTCTAGCGGGAGGGCATAGAGGAGATACGCAGTATTTT. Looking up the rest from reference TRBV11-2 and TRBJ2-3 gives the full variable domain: EAGVAQSPRYKIIEKRQSVAFWCNPISGHATLYWYQQILGQGPKLLIQFQNNGVVDDSQLPKDRFSAERLKGVDSTLKIQPAKLEDSAVYLCASSFLAGGHRGDTQYFGPGTRLTVL.

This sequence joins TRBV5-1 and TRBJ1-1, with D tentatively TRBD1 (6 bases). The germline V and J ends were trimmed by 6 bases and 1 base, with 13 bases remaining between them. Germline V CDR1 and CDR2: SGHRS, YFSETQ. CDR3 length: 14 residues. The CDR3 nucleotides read TGCGCCAGCACCCGTGAGGGGGAGAACACTGAAGCTTTCTTT. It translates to CASTREGENTEAFF.

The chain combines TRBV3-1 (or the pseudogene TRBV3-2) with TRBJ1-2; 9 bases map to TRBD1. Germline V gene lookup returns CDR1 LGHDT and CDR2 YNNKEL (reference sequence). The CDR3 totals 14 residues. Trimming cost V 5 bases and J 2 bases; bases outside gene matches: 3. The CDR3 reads CASSSGTGNYGYTF. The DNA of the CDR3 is TGTGCCAGCAGCTCCGGGACAGGGAACTATGGCTACACCTTC.

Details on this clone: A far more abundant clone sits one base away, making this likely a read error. The CDR3 region is CASSAGTGGNTIYF. In nucleotides, the CDR3 is TGTGCCAGCAGCGCGGGGACAGGGGGAAACACCATATATTTT. This rearrangement joins TRBV11-2 to TRBJ1-3; 9 nucleotides align to TRBD1. CDR3 size: 14 residues. From germline, CDR1 is SGHAT and CDR2 FQNNGV. Losses at the gene ends were 5 bases for V and 4 bases for J; bases not matched to a gene: 3.

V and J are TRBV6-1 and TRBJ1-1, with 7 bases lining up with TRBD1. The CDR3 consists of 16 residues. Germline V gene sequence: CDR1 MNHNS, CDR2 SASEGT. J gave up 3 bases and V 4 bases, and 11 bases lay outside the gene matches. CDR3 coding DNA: TGTGCCAGCAGTGCCCTTTCAAGGGGGCTTTACACTGAAGCTTTCTTT. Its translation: CASSALSRGLYTEAFF.

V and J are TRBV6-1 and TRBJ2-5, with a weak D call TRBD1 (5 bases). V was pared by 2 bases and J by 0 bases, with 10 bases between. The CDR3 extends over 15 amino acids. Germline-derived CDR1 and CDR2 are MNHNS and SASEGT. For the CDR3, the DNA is TGTGCCAGCAGTGAAAGGGGTAGAGACCAAGAGACCCAGTACTTC. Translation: CASSERGRDQETQYF.

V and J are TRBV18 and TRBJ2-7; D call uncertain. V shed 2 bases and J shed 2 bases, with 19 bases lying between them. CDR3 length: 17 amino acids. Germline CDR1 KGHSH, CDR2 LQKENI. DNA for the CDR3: TGTGCCAGCTCACCATCCTTTGAGGCGGTTCAACCCTACGAGCAGTACTTC. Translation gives CASSPSFEAVQPYEQYF.

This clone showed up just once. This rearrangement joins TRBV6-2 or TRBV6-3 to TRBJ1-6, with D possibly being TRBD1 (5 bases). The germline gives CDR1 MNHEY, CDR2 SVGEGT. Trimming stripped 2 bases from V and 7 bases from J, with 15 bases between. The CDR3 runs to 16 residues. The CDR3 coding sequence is TGTGCCAGCAGTTACCTCACGGGGGTTGCCAATTCACCCCTCCACTTT. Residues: CASSYLTGVANSPLHF.

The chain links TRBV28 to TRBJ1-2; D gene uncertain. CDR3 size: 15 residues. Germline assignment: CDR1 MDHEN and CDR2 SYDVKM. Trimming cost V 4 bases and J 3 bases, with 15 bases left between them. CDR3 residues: CASSSIWAGDYGYTF. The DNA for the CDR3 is TGTGCCAGCAGTTCCATTTGGGCAGGCGACTATGGCTACACCTTC.

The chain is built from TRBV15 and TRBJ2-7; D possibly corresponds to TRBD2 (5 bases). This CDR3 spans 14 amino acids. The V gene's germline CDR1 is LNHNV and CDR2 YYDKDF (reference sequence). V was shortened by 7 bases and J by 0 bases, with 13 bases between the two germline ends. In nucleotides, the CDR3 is TGTGCCACCACCCCGGGAACGACCTCCTACGAGCAGTACTTC. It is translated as CATTPGTTSYEQYF.

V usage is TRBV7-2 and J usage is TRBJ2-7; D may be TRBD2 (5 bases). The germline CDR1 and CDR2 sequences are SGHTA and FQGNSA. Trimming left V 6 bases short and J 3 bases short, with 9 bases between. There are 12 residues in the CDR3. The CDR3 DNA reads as TGTGCCAGCAGTCCGGGGTTCTACGAGCAGTACTTC. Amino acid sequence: CASSPGFYEQYF.

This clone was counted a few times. CDR3 residues: CATSTSEGPSDTQYF. The CDR3 DNA reads TGTGCCACTTCGACAAGCGAGGGCCCGTCAGATACGCAGTATTTT. This chain uses TRBV24-1 with TRBJ2-3; D might be TRBD2 (5 bases). This CDR3 has 15 amino acids. Trimming took off 10 bases at V and 4 bases at J, with 20 bases between the two ends. Per germline, CDR1 KGHDR and CDR2 SFDVKD.

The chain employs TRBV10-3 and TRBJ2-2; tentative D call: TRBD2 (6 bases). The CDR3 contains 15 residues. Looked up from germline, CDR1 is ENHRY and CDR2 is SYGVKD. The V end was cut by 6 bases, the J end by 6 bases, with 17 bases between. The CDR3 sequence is CAIRGGNSIAGELFF. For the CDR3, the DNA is TGTGCCATCAGGGGAGGAAACAGTATCGCCGGGGAGCTGTTTTTT.

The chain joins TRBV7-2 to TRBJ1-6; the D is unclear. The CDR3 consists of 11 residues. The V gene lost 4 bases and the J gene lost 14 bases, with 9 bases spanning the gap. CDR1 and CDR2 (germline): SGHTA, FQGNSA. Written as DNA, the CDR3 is TGTGCCAGCAGCTCCCTCCTCTCCCTCCACTTT. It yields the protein CASSSLLSLHF.

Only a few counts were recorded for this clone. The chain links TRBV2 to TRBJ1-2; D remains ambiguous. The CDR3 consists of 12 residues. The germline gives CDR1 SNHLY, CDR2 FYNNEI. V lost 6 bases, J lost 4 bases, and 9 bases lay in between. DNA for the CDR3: TGTGCCAGCAGCCCCCGCAGCTATGGCTACACCTTC. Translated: CASSPRSYGYTF.

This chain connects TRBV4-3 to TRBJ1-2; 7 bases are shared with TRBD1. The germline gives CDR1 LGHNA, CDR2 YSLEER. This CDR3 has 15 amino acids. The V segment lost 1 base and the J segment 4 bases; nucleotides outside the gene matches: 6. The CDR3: CASSQGRQGIYGYTF. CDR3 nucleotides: TGCGCCAGCAGCCAAGGGAGACAGGGTATCTATGGCTACACCTTC.

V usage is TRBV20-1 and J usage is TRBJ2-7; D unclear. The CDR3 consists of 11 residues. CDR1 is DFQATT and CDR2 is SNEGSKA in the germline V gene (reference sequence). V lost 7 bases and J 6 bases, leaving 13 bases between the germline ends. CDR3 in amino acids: CSVPLRVEQYF. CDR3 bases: TGCAGTGTTCCCCTCCGGGTCGAGCAGTACTTC.

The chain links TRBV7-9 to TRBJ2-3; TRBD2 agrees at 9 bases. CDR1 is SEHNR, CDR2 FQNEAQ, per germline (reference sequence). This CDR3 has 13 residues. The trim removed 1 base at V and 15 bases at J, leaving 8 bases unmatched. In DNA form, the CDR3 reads TGTGCCAGCAGCTTAGATTCTGCGGGAGGGAATTATTTT. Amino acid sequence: CASSLDSAGGNYF.

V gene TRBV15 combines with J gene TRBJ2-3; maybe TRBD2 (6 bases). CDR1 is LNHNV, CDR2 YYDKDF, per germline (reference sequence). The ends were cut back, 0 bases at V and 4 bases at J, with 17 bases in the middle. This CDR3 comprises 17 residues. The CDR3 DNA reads TGTGCCACCAGCAGAGATCGTAGCGGCCTCCCGTCAGATACGCAGTATTTT. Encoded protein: CATSRDRSGLPSDTQYF.

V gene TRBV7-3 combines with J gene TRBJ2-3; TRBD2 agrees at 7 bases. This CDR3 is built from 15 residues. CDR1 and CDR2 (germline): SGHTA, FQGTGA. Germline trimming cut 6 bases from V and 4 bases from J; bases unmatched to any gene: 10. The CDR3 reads CASSPGRGTADTQYF. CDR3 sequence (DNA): TGTGCCAGCAGTCCGGGGCGGGGGACGGCAGATACGCAGTATTTT.

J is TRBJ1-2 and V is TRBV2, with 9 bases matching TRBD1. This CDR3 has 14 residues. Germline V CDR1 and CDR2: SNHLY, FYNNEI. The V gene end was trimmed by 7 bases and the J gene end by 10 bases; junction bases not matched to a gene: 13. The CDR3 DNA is TGTGCCAGCACCGAAGGGGGGACAGGGCGATTCTACACCTTC. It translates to CASTEGGTGRFYTF.

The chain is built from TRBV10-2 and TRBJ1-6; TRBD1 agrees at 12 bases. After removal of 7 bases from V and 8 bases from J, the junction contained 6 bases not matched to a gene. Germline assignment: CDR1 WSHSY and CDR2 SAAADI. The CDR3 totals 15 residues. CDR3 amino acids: CASTTGTGGDSPLHF. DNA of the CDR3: TGCGCCAGCACCACCGGGACAGGGGGCGATTCACCCCTCCACTTT.